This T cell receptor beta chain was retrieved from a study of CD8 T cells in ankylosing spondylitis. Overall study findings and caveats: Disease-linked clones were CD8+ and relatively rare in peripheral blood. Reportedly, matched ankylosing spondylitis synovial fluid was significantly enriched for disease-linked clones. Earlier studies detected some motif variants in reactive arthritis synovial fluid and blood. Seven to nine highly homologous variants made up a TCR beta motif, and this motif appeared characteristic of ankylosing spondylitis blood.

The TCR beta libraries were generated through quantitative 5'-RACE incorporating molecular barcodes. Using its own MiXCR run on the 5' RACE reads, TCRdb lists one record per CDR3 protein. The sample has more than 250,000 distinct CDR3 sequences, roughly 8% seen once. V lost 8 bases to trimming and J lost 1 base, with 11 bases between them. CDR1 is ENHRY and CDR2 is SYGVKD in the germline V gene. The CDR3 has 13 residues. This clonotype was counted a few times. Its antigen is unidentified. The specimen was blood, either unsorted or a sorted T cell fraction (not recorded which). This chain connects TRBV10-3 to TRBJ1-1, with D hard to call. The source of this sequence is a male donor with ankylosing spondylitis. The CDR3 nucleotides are TGTGCCATCGCTTACCAGGAGAACACTGAAGCTTTCTTT. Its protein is CAIAYQENTEAFF.